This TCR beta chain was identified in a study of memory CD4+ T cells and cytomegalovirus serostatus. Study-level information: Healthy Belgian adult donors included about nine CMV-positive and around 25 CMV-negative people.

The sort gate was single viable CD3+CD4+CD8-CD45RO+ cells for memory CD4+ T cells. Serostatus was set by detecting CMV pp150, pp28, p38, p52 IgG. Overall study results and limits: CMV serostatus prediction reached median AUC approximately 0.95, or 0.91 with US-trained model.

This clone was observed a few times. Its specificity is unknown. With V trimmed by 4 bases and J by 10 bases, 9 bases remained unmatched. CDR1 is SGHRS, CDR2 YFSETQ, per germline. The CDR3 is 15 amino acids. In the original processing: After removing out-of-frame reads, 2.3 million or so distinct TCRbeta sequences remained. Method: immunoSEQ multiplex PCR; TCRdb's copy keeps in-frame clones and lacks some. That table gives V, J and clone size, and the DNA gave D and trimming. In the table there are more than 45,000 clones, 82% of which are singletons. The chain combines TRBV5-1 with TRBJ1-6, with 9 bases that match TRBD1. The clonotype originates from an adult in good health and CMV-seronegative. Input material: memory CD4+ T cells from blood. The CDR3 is CASSPWDRASSPLHF. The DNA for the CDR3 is TGCGCCAGCAGCCCCTGGGACAGGGCTTCCTCACCCCTCCACTTT. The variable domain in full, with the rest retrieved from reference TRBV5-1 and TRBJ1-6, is KAGVTQTPRYLIKTRGQQVTLSCSPISGHRSVSWYQQTPGQGLQFLFEYFSETQRNKGNFPGRFSGRQFSNSRSEMNVSTLELGDSALYLCASSPWDRASSPLHFGNGTRLTVT.